The rows below give T cell receptor beta chains drawn from one sample of a study of shared clonotypes between healthy human individuals. Measured with immunoSEQ multiplex PCR; TCRdb has only the in-frame clones, and not every one. Of about 2.4 million clones listed, 93% are singletons. The sequencing sample was made of naive CD4+ T cells from PBMCs. The receptors were sampled from a young man in good health. Some clones in this sample may be carry-over from other donors' samples. Each CDR3 is given with its conserved first and last residue. A D gene is named only where the DNA matches it firmly. Size values are once, few and many counts, or a class for expanded clones, and some rows have none.

d_call,v_call,j_call,clone_size,cdr3_aa,cdr3_nt
TRBD2,TRBV27,TRBJ2-2,NA,CASSWTSGRKTGELFF,TGTGCCAGCAGTTGGACTAGCGGGAGAAAAACCGGGGAGCTGTTTTTT
NA,TRBV19,TRBJ1-5,NA,CASSISYQPQHF,TGTGCCAGTAGTATTTCTTACCAGCCCCAGCATTTT
NA,TRBV10-3,TRBJ2-7,NA,CAISPDIAVYEQYF,TGTGCCATCAGCCCTGACATCGCAGTCTACGAGCAGTACTTC
TRBD1,TRBV19,TRBJ1-1,NA,CASSIGQGKTEAFF,TGTGCCAGTAGTATCGGACAGGGGAAGACTGAAGCTTTCTTT
NA,TRBV30,TRBJ1-2,NA,CAWSRRARDYGYTF,TGTGCCTGGAGTCGGCGGGCAAGAGACTATGGCTACACCTTC
TRBD1,TRBV10-3,TRBJ2-7,NA,CASSRDRVDDEQYF,TGTGCCAGCAGCCGGGACAGGGTAGACGACGAGCAGTACTTC
NA,TRBV5-1,TRBJ2-5,NA,CASSLDGGGLETQYF,TGCGCCAGCAGCTTGGATGGGGGAGGCCTCGAGACCCAGTACTTC
TRBD1,TRBV7-3,TRBJ1-2,once,CASSGTGGAGGYTF,TGTGCCAGCAGCGGGACAGGGGGCGCGGGTGGCTACACCTTC
NA,TRBV6-1,TRBJ1-3,NA,CASSETERTAGNTIYF,TGTGCCAGCAGTGAGACGGAAAGAACGGCGGGAAACACCATATATTTT
TRBD1,TRBV7-6,TRBJ1-3,NA,CASSLEGASGNTIYF,TGTGCCAGCAGCTTAGAGGGGGCCTCTGGAAACACCATATATTTT
NA,TRBV21-1,TRBJ1-1,NA,CASSIIDRGRTLIPNTEAFF,TGTGCCAGCAGCATAATAGACAGGGGGCGAACCCTCATACCGAACACTGAAGCTTTCTTT
NA,TRBV7-2,TRBJ1-1,NA,CASSLFSAGTATEAFF,TGTGCCAGCAGCTTATTCTCGGCGGGCACGGCCACTGAAGCTTTCTTT
NA,TRBV29-1,TRBJ1-2,NA,CSATRDTANYGYTF,TGCAGCGCCACCCGGGACACCGCTAACTATGGCTACACCTTC
NA,TRBV9,TRBJ2-2,once,CASSAKRGGQTYTGELFF,TGTGCCAGCAGCGCCAAGAGGGGCGGACAGACTTACACCGGGGAGCTGTTTTTT
TRBD2,TRBV4-1,TRBJ2-7,NA,CASSQGRGRLVYEQYF,TGCGCCAGCAGCCAAGGCCGCGGGAGGCTCGTCTACGAGCAGTACTTC
NA,TRBV2,TRBJ1-2,NA,CASRKSTGGEGYTF,TGTGCCAGCAGGAAATCGACGGGCGGCGAGGGCTACACCTTC
TRBD1,TRBV28,TRBJ1-2,NA,CASSWTGWGGYTF,TGTGCCAGCAGTTGGACAGGCTGGGGGGGCTACACCTTC
NA,TRBV19,TRBJ2-7,NA,CASSIETETYEQYF,TGTGCCAGTAGTATCGAGACAGAGACCTACGAGCAGTACTTC
NA,TRBV28,TRBJ2-3,NA,CASSPDTRAPDTQYF,TGTGCCAGCAGTCCCGATACCAGGGCCCCAGATACGCAGTATTTT
NA,TRBV5-4,TRBJ2-1,NA,CASTLGPGRTSSYNEQFF,TGTGCCAGCACCCTGGGGCCGGGACGGACGAGCTCCTACAATGAGCAGTTCTTC
TRBD1,TRBV2,TRBJ2-4,once,CASSLTGGLNIQYF,TGTGCCAGCAGTTTGACAGGGGGCTTAAACATTCAGTACTTC
NA,TRBV28,TRBJ1-4,NA,CASSLWGGTPGEKLFF,TGTGCCAGCAGTTTATGGGGCGGGACCCCGGGTGAAAAACTGTTTTTT
TRBD2,TRBV6-6,TRBJ2-5,once,CASSYTSAGRSQYF,TGTGCCAGCAGTTACACCTCAGCGGGACGGTCCCAGTACTTC
NA,TRBV29-1,TRBJ1-1,NA,CSVGGGLVRTEAFF,TGCAGCGTTGGGGGAGGGCTCGTTCGCACTGAAGCTTTCTTT
NA,TRBV9,TRBJ2-2,NA,CASSPTGRVNTGELFF,TGTGCCAGCAGCCCCACGGGACGGGTGAACACCGGGGAGCTGTTTTTT
NA,TRBV28,TRBJ2-4,NA,CASSTSGTHLDIQYF,TGTGCCAGCAGCACTTCCGGGACTCATTTAGACATTCAGTACTTC
NA,TRBV6-5,TRBJ1-4,once,CASRTRSLKGKLFF,TGTGCCAGCAGGACACGGTCCCTAAAGGGGAAACTGTTTTTT
TRBD1,TRBV5-1,TRBJ1-2,NA,CASSLEDRGHRYTF,TGCGCCAGCAGCTTAGAGGACAGGGGGCACCGCTACACCTTC
NA,TRBV10-1,TRBJ2-7,NA,CASSESRDRYYEQYF,TGCGCCAGCAGCGAAAGCCGGGACCGCTACTACGAGCAGTACTTC
NA,TRBV6-1,TRBJ1-2,NA,CASSEDSYGYTF,TGTGCCAGCAGTGAGGACAGCTATGGCTACACCTTC
NA,TRBV28,TRBJ2-4,once,CASSLMGLADSKNIQYF,TGTGCCAGCAGTTTAATGGGGCTAGCGGACAGCAAAAACATTCAGTACTTC
NA,TRBV7-2,TRBJ1-5,NA,CASTVTVGSNQPQHF,TGTGCCAGCACCGTGACTGTAGGGAGCAATCAGCCCCAGCATTTT
NA,TRBV6-8,TRBJ1-5,NA,CAPRAAYSNQPQHF,TGTGCCCCCCGCGCAGCATATAGCAATCAGCCCCAGCATTTT
TRBD2,TRBV6-5,TRBJ2-7,NA,CASRRLAGPHEQYF,TGTGCCAGCAGGCGACTAGCGGGCCCCCACGAGCAGTACTTC
TRBD2,TRBV28,TRBJ2-3,NA,CASGLAGLSDTQYF,TGTGCCAGTGGACTAGCGGGGTTGTCAGATACGCAGTATTTT
NA,TRBV30,TRBJ1-2,NA,CAWSPGRGYTF,TGTGCCTGGAGCCCGGGGCGCGGCTACACCTTC
NA,TRBV19,TRBJ1-5,NA,CASSIVRGGNQPQHF,TGTGCCAGTAGTATAGTTAGGGGCGGCAATCAGCCCCAGCATTTT
NA,TRBV30,TRBJ1-4,NA,CAWSVGIATNEKLFF,TGTGCCTGGAGTGTAGGGATAGCAACTAATGAAAAACTGTTTTTT
NA,TRBV28,TRBJ1-1,NA,CASSSFPSPTEAFF,TGTGCCAGCAGTTCATTCCCCAGTCCCACTGAAGCTTTCTTT
TRBD1,TRBV30,TRBJ1-2,NA,CAWRGQTGVGTNYGYTF,TGTGCCTGGAGGGGACAAACAGGGGTTGGGACCAACTATGGCTACACCTTC
NA,TRBV5-1,TRBJ2-7,NA,CASSRTSSSYEQYF,TGCGCCAGCAGCAGGACCTCGAGCTCCTACGAGCAGTACTTC
TRBD1,TRBV7-2,TRBJ2-7,NA,CASSAGTGGFEQYF,TGTGCCAGCAGCGCCGGGACAGGGGGATTCGAGCAGTACTTC
TRBD1,TRBV7-2,TRBJ1-5,NA,CASSYWTGPTVPQHF,TGTGCCAGCAGCTACTGGACAGGCCCCACTGTACCCCAGCATTTT
TRBD2,TRBV7-9,TRBJ2-7,NA,CASSLPQSGGEQYF,TGTGCCAGCAGCTTACCTCAGTCGGGGGGCGAGCAGTACTTC
TRBD1,TRBV29-1,TRBJ2-2,NA,CSVELGTGTGELFF,TGCAGCGTTGAGCTCGGGACAGGCACCGGGGAGCTGTTTTTT
NA,TRBV7-6,TRBJ2-4,NA,CASSPTPRIDAKNIQYF,TGTGCCAGCAGCCCAACTCCCCGAATAGACGCCAAAAACATTCAGTACTTC
NA,TRBV9,TRBJ1-2,once,CASSASRVPNYGYTF,TGTGCCAGCAGCGCTTCCCGGGTACCTAACTATGGCTACACCTTC
TRBD1,TRBV5-6,TRBJ1-2,NA,CASSSDRVYGYTF,TGTGCCAGCAGCTCGGACAGGGTTTATGGCTACACCTTC
NA,TRBV28,TRBJ1-2,NA,CASSLSGYGYTF,TGTGCCAGCAGTTTGAGCGGCTATGGCTACACCTTC
NA,TRBV5-1,TRBJ2-5,once,CASSLTGDPRETQYF,TGCGCCAGCAGCTTAACAGGTGACCCTAGAGAGACCCAGTACTTC
NA,TRBV6-5,TRBJ1-1,NA,CASRITGLNTEAFF,TGTGCCAGCAGGATTACAGGGCTCAACACTGAAGCTTTCTTT
NA,TRBV7-8,TRBJ1-1,NA,CASSSHTRQSNTEAFF,TGTGCCAGCAGCTCCCATACGCGACAGTCGAACACTGAAGCTTTCTTT
NA,TRBV28,TRBJ2-2,NA,CASTSRAGPGELFF,TGTGCCAGCACCTCGCGGGCGGGGCCCGGGGAGCTGTTTTTT